Listed below are T cell receptor beta chains from one sample, sequenced in a study of T-cell memory formation after mild COVID-19. TCRdb redid the calling of the 5' RACE reads with MiXCR, one entry per CDR3 protein. The table records fewer than 300,000 distinct CDR3 sequences, over 15% of them present only once. The sample taken for sequencing was PBMCs or a T cell subset sorted from them (not recorded which). These receptors were collected from a man younger than 35 who had mild COVID-19 (a few samples of this study predate the infection). Cell type and time point are not known. CDR3s include the opening cysteine and the closing phenylalanine or tryptophan. The D gene is left open where the match is weak. The size entry is marked missing in some rows and otherwise reads once, few, many or a size class.

size: few; D: TRBD1; length: 13; J: TRBJ2-1; V: TRBV6-2/TRBV6-3; CDR3: CASSRDRGVEQFF; DNA: TGTGCCAGCAGCAGGGACAGGGGAGTTGAGCAGTTCTTC
size: few; D: TRBD2; length: 14; J: TRBJ2-2; V: TRBV7-3; CDR3: CASRLAGEVGELFF; DNA: TGTGCCAGCAGACTAGCGGGGGAGGTCGGGGAGCTGTTTTTT
size: -; D: -; length: 14; J: TRBJ2-5; V: TRBV11-2; CDR3: CASSLEVFQETQYF; DNA: TGTGCCAGCAGCTTGGAGGTGTTCCAAGAGACCCAGTACTTC
size: -; D: TRBD1; length: 16; J: TRBJ1-1; V: TRBV15; CDR3: CATSRGRQGVNTEAFF; DNA: TGTGCCACCAGCAGAGGAAGACAGGGAGTGAACACTGAAGCTTTCTTT
size: -; D: -; length: 15; J: TRBJ1-5; V: TRBV2; CDR3: CASSEARPNNQPQHF; DNA: TGTGCCAGCAGCGAAGCAAGGCCAAACAATCAGCCCCAGCATTTT
size: -; D: -; length: 14; J: TRBJ2-5; V: TRBV20-1; CDR3: CSASVLGAQGTQYF; DNA: TGCAGTGCTAGTGTCTTGGGGGCCCAGGGGACCCAGTACTTC
size: many; D: -; length: 13; J: TRBJ2-5; V: TRBV7-9; CDR3: CASSRTNQETQYF; DNA: TGTGCCAGCAGCCGGACTAACCAAGAGACCCAGTACTTC
size: many; D: -; length: 13; J: TRBJ2-2; V: TRBV2; CDR3: CASNVRVTGELFF; DNA: TGTGCCAGCAATGTACGAGTGACCGGGGAGCTGTTTTTT
size: -; D: -; length: 14; J: TRBJ1-4; V: TRBV7-2; CDR3: CASSLAGGYEKLFF; DNA: TGTGCCAGCAGCTTAGCAGGGGGATATGAAAAACTGTTTTTT
size: -; D: -; length: 13; J: TRBJ1-5; V: TRBV11-2; CDR3: CASSSAGHQPQHF; DNA: TGTGCCAGCAGCTCCGCAGGGCATCAGCCCCAGCATTTT
size: -; D: TRBD1; length: 17; J: TRBJ2-6; V: TRBV5-1; CDR3: CASSSEGGASGANVLTF; DNA: TGCGCCAGCAGCTCGGAAGGGGGCGCTTCTGGGGCCAACGTCCTGACTTTC
size: -; D: TRBD2; length: 14; J: TRBJ2-1; V: TRBV2; CDR3: CASSDARTSGEQFF; DNA: TGTGCCAGCAGTGATGCCAGGACTAGCGGGGAGCAGTTCTTC
size: few; D: -; length: 14; J: TRBJ1-5; V: TRBV27; CDR3: CASSPQGPNQPQHF; DNA: TGTGCCAGCAGTCCACAGGGCCCCAATCAGCCCCAGCATTTT
size: -; D: -; length: 15; J: TRBJ2-3; V: TRBV7-6; CDR3: CASSFSDSYTDTQYF; DNA: TGTGCCAGCAGCTTTAGTGACTCTTACACAGATACGCAGTATTTT
size: few; D: -; length: 15; J: TRBJ1-1; V: TRBV29-1; CDR3: CSSKRGPGDDLEAFF; DNA: TGCAGCTCCAAGAGGGGACCAGGGGACGACCTTGAAGCTTTCTTT
size: -; D: -; length: 13; J: TRBJ2-1; V: TRBV7-2; CDR3: CASSWRVDYEQFF; DNA: TGTGCCAGCAGCTGGAGGGTGGACTATGAGCAGTTCTTC
size: few; D: TRBD1; length: 14; J: TRBJ2-2; V: TRBV5-4; CDR3: CASGLKGAAGELFF; DNA: TGTGCCAGCGGTCTTAAGGGGGCGGCCGGGGAGCTGTTTTTT
size: few; D: -; length: 16; J: TRBJ2-3; V: TRBV4-1; CDR3: CASSQGVISSQHTQYF; DNA: TGCGCCAGCAGCCAAGGTGTAATTTCCTCCCAACATACGCAGTATTTT
size: -; D: TRBD1; length: 14; J: TRBJ1-5; V: TRBV6-6; CDR3: CASSGQGREQPQHF; DNA: TGTGCCAGCAGCGGACAGGGGAGGGAACAGCCCCAGCATTTT
size: -; D: -; length: 11; J: TRBJ1-1; V: TRBV10-2; CDR3: CASSALAGAFF; DNA: TGCGCCAGCAGTGCCCTGGCGGGGGCTTTCTTT
size: -; D: -; length: 13; J: TRBJ2-2; V: TRBV20-1; CDR3: CSARNTGTGELFF; DNA: TGCAGTGCTAGAAACACGGGCACCGGGGAGCTGTTTTTT
size: few; D: -; length: 13; J: TRBJ1-1; V: TRBV29-1; CDR3: CSVERPERTEAFF; DNA: TGCAGCGTTGAACGTCCAGAGCGCACTGAAGCTTTCTTT
size: few; D: -; length: 11; J: TRBJ2-3; V: TRBV29-1; CDR3: CSVQGGHTQYF; DNA: TGCAGCGTTCAAGGGGGACATACGCAGTATTTT
size: few; D: -; length: 16; J: TRBJ2-5; V: TRBV5-1; CDR3: CASSGTQGLRGETQYF; DNA: TGCGCCAGCAGCGGGACACAGGGTTTGAGGGGAGAGACCCAGTACTTC
size: few; D: -; length: 14; J: TRBJ1-2; V: TRBV18; CDR3: CASSPDGSLVGYTF; DNA: TGTGCCAGCTCACCGGATGGTAGTCTTGTTGGCTACACCTTC
size: many; D: TRBD2; length: 16; J: TRBJ2-2; V: TRBV7-8; CDR3: CASIHKRGVNTGELFF; DNA: TGTGCCAGCATCCACAAGCGGGGAGTGAACACCGGGGAGCTGTTTTTT